This is a list of T cell receptor beta chains from one sample in a study of T-cell memory formation after mild COVID-19. One entry per CDR3 protein, called by TCRdb with MiXCR from the 5' RACE reads. Of about 400,000 distinct CDR3 sequences in the sample, 15% to 20% were seen once. Input material: PBMCs or a T cell subset sorted from them (not recorded which). The source of these receptors is a man between 18 and 29 years old who had mild COVID-19 (a few samples of this study predate the infection). Cell type and time point are not known. Both conserved end residues are part of each CDR3. The D gene is left open where the match is weak. Rows give clone size only sometimes, using once, few, many, or a class for an expanded clone.

size	J	length	V	D	DNA	CDR3
.	TRBJ1-6	13	TRBV7-7	.	TGTGCTAGCAGCCCACAGGCGGGTTCACCCCTCCACTTT	CASSPQAGSPLHF
few	TRBJ1-1	14	TRBV7-2	.	TGTGCCAGCAGCTTTATGGGTTCGAACACTGAAGCTTTCTTT	CASSFMGSNTEAFF
.	TRBJ1-4	13	TRBV5-1	.	TGCGCCAGCAGCCGGGACATCTATGAAAAACTGTTTTTT	CASSRDIYEKLFF
.	TRBJ1-1	10	TRBV18	.	TGTGCCAGCTCACCCGATTCGGCTTTCTTT	CASSPDSAFF
few	TRBJ2-5	19	TRBV3-1	TRBD2	TGTGCCAGCAGCTCGTCCTCCGGGACTAGCGGGGGGTCCCAAGAGACCCAGTACTTC	CASSSSSGTSGGSQETQYF
.	TRBJ1-1	17	TRBV7-7	.	TGTGCTAGCAGCCCGATCCCCGGAGGGGGGGCGCACACTGAAGCTTTCTTT	CASSPIPGGGAHTEAFF
few	TRBJ1-1	13	TRBV29-1	.	TGCAGCGCACGGGGAGCGCTGAACACTGAAGCTTTCTTT	CSARGALNTEAFF
.	TRBJ2-2	17	TRBV7-6	.	TGTGCCAGCAGCTTACTGTACCGGGACGGAAACACCGGGGAGCTGTTTTTT	CASSLLYRDGNTGELFF
few	TRBJ2-5	13	TRBV7-2	TRBD1	TGTGCCAGCAGGGCTAGGGGGCCAGAGACCCAGTACTTC	CASRARGPETQYF
.	TRBJ1-4	15	TRBV4-3	.	TGCGCCAGCAGCCGTTCCTCAGGGGCGCGTGAAAAACTGTTTTTT	CASSRSSGAREKLFF
few	TRBJ2-7	18	TRBV6-2/TRBV6-3	TRBD1	TGTGCCAGCGGCCCCCTCACTGGACAGGGTCCCTTCTTCTACGAGCAGTACTTC	CASGPLTGQGPFFYEQYF
few	TRBJ2-2	16	TRBV7-9	TRBD1	TGTGCCAGCAGCCAGGACAGGGGGATTATCGTCGGGGAGCTGTTTTTT	CASSQDRGIIVGELFF
.	TRBJ1-1	11	TRBV18	.	TGTGCCAGCTCGGGCCCCTTAGAAGCTTTCTTT	CASSGPLEAFF